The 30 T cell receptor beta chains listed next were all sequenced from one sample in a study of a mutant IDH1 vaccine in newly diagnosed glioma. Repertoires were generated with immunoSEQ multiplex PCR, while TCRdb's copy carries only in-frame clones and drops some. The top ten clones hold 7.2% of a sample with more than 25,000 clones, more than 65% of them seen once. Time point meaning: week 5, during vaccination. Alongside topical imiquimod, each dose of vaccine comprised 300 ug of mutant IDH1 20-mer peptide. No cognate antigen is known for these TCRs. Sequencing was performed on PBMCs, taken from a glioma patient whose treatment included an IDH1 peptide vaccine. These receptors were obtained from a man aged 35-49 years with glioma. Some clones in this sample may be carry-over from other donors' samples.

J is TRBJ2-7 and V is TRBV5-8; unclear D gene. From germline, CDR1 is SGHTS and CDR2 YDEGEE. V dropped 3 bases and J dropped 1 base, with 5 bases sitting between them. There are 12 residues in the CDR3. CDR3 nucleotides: TGTGCCAGCAGCTGGTCGTCCTACGAGCAGTACTTC. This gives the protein CASSWSSYEQYF.

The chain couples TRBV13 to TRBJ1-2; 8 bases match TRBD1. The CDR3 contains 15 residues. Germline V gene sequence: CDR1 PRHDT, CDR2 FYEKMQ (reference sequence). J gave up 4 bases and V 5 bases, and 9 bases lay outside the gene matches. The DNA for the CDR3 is TGTGCCAGCAGCCGGGACAGGACTACTTCCTATGGCTACACCTTC. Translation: CASSRDRTTSYGYTF.

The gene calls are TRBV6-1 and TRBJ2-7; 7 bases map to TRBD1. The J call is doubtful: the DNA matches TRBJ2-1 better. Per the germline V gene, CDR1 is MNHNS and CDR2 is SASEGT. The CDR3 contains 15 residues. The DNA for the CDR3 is TGTGCCAGCAGCGCAGGGACAGCCAAGTACAATGAGCAGTTCTTC. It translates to CASSAGTAKYNEQFF.

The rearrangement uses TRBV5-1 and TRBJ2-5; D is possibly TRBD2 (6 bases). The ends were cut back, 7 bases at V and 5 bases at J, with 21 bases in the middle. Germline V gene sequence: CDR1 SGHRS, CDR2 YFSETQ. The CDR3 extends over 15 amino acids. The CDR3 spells CASAPGTLPGETQYF. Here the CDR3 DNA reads TGCGCCAGCGCCCCGGGGACTCTCCCGGGGGAGACCCAGTACTTC. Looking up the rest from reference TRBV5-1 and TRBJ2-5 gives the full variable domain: KAGVTQTPRYLIKTRGQQVTLSCSPISGHRSVSWYQQTPGQGLQFLFEYFSETQRNKGNFPGRFSGRQFSNSRSEMNVSTLELGDSALYLCASAPGTLPGETQYFGPGTRLLVL.

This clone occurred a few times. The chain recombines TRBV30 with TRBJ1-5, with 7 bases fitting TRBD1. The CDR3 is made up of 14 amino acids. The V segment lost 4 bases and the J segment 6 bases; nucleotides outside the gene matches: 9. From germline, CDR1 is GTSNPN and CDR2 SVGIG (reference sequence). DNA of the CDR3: TGTGCCTGGAACCGGCGGGACAGTCGTCAGCCCCAGCATTTT. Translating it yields CAWNRRDSRQPQHF.

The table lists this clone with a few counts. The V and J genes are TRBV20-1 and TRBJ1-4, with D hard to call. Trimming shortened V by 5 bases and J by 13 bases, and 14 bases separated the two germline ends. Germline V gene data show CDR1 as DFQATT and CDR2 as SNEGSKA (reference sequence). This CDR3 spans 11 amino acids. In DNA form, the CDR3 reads TGCAGTGCTTACCGGTCCGTAGGACTGTTTTTT. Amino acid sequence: CSAYRSVGLFF.

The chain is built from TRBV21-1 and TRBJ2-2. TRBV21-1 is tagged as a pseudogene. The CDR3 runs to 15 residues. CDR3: CATTNARNNTGELFF. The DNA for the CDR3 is TGTGCCACCACCAATGCACGGAATAACACCGGGGAGCTGTTTTTT.

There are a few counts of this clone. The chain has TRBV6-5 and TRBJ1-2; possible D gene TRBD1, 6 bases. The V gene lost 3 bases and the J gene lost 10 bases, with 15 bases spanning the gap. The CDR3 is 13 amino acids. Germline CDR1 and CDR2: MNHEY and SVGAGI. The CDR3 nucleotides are TGTGCCAGCAGTTATCGGGGGCGCGTCTCCTACACCTTC. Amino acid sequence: CASSYRGRVSYTF.

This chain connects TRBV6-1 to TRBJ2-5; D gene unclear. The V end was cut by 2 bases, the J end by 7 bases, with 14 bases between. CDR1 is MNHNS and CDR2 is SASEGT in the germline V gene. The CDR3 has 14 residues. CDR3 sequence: CASSEIPPPGTQYF. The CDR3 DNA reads TGTGCCAGCAGTGAAATCCCTCCCCCGGGGACCCAGTACTTC.

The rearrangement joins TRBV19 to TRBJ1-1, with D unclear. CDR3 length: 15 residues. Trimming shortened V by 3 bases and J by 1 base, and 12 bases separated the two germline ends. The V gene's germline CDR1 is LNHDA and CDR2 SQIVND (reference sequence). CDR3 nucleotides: TGTGCCAGTAGTATTGGCGGGGTAAAGAACACTGAAGCTTTCTTT. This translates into CASSIGGVKNTEAFF.

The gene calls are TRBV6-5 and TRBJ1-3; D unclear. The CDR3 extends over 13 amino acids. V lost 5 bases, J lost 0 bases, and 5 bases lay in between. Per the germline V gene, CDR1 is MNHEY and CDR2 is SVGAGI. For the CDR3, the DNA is TGTGCCAGCAGTCCGGACTCTGGAAACACCATATATTTT. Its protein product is CASSPDSGNTIYF.

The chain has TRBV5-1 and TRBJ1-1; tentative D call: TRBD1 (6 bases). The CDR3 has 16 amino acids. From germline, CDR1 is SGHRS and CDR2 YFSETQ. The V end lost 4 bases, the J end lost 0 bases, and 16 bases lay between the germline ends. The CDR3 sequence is CASSALQGRVNTEAFF. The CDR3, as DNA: TGCGCCAGCAGCGCTCTACAGGGTAGGGTGAACACTGAAGCTTTCTTT.

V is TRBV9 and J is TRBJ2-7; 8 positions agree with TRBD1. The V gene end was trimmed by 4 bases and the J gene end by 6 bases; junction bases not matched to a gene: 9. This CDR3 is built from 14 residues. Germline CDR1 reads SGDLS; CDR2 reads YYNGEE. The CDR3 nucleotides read TGTGCCAGCAGCCCCCGGACAGGGAATGGCGAGCAGTACTTC. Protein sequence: CASSPRTGNGEQYF. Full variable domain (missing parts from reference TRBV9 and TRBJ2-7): DSGVTQTPKHLITATGQRVTLRCSPRSGDLSVYWYQQSLDQGLQFLIQYYNGEERAKGNILERFSAQQFPDLHSELNLSSLELGDSALYFCASSPRTGNGEQYFGPGTRLTVT.

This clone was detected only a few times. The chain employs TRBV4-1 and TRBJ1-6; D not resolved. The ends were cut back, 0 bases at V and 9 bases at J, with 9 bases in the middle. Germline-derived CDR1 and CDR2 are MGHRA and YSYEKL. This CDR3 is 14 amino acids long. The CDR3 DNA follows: TGCGCCAGCAGCCAAGAGGAGGGTGGTTCACCCCTCCACTTT. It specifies CASSQEEGGSPLHF.

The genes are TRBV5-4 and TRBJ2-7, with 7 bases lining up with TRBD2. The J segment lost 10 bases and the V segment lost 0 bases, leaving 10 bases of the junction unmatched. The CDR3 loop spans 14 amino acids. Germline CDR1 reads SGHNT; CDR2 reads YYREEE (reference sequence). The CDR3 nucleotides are TGTGCCAGCAGCTTGGGGGGCGTGACTAGCCCCCAGTACTTC. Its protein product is CASSLGGVTSPQYF.

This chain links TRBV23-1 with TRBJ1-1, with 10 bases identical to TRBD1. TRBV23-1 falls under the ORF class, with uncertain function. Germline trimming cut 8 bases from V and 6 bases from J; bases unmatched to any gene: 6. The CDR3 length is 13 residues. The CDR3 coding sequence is TGCGCCAGCGGGGAGACAGGGGGCGCTGAAGCTTTCTTT. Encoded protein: CASGETGGAEAFF.

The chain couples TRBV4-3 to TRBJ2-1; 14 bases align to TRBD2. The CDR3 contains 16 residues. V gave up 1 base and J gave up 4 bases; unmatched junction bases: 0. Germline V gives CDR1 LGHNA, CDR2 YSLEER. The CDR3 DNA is TGCGCCAGCAGCCAAGGGACTAGCGGGGGGTACAATGAGCAGTTCTTC. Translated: CASSQGTSGGYNEQFF.

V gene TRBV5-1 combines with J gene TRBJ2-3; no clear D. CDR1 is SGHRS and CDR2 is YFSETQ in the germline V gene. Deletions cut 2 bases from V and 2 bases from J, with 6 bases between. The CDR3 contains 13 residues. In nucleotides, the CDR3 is TGCGCCAGCAGCTTCTCCAACACAGATACGCAGTATTTT. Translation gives CASSFSNTDTQYF.

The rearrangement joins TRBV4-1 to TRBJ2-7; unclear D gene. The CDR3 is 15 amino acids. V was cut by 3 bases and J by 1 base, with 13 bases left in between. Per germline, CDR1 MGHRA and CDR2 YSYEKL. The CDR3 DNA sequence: TGCGCCAGCAGCCATACCGACACTGGGTCCTACGAGCAGTACTTC. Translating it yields CASSHTDTGSYEQYF.

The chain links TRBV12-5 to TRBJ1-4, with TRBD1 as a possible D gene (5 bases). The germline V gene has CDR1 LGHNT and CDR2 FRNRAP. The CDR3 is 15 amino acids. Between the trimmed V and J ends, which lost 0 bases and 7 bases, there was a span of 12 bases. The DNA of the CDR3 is TGTGCTAGTGGTTTGGTACTAGGGGACCGTGAAAAACTGTTTTTT. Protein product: CASGLVLGDREKLFF.

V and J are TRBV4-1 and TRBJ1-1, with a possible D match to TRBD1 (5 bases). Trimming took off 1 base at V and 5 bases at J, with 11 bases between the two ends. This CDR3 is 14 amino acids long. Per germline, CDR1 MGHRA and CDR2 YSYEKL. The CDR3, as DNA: TGCGCCAGCAGCCAAGGTGGGGGTGGGACTGAAGCTTTCTTT. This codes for CASSQGGGGTEAFF.

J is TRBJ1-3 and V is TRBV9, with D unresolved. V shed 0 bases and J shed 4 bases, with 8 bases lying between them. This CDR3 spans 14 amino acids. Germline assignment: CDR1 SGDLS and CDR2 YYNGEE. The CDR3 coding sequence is TGTGCCAGCAGCGTAGCAGGATCCGGAAACACCATATATTTT. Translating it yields CASSVAGSGNTIYF.

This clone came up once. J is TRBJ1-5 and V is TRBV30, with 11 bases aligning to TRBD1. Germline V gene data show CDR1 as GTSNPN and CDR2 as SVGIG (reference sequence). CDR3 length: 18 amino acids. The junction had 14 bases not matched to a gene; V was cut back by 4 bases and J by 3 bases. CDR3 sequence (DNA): TGTGCCTGGACCACTGCCGGACAGGGGGCGGGTGTCAATCAGCCCCAGCATTTT. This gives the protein CAWTTAGQGAGVNQPQHF.

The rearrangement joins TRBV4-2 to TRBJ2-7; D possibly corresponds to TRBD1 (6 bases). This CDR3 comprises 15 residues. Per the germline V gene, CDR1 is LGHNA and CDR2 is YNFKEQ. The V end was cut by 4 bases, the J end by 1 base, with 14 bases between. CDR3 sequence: CASSLQGSESYEQYF. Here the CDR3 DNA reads TGTGCCAGCAGCCTCCAGGGGAGTGAGTCCTACGAGCAGTACTTC.

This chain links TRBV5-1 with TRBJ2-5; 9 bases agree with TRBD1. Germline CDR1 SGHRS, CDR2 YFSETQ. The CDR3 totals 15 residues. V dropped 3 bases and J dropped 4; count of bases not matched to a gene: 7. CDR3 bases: TGCGCCAGCAGCTCGCCGGGACAGGGAGGAGAGACCCAGTACTTC. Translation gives CASSSPGQGGETQYF.

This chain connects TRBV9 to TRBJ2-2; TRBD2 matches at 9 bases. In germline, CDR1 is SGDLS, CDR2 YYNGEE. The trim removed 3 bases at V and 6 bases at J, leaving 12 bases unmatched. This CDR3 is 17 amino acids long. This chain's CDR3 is CASSAEGAGGGAGELFF. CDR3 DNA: TGTGCCAGCAGCGCTGAGGGAGCGGGGGGAGGAGCCGGGGAGCTGTTTTTT. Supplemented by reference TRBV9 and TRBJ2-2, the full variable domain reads DSGVTQTPKHLITATGQRVTLRCSPRSGDLSVYWYQQSLDQGLQFLIQYYNGEERAKGNILERFSAQQFPDLHSELNLSSLELGDSALYFCASSAEGAGGGAGELFFGEGSRLTVL.

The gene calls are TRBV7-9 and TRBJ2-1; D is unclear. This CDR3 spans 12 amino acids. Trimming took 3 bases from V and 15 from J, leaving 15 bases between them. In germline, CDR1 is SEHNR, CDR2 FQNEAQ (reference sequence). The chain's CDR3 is CASSFTVGLLFF. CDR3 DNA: TGTGCCAGCAGCTTCACGGTGGGGTTACTGTTCTTC.

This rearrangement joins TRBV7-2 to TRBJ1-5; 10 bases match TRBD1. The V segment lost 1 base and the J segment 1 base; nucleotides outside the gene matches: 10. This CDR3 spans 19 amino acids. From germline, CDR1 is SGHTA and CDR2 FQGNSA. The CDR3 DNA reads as TGTGCCAGCAGCTTAGTGGGGGACAGGGGCTTCTGGAGCAATCAGCCCCAGCATTTT. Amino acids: CASSLVGDRGFWSNQPQHF.

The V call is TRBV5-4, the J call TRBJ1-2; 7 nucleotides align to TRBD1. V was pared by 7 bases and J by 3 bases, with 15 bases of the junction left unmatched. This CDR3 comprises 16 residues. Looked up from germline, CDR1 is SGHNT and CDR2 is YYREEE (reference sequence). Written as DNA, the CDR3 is TGTGCCAGCCTGGGACAGTTCCCCGGCGGAGACTATGGCTACACCTTC. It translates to CASLGQFPGGDYGYTF. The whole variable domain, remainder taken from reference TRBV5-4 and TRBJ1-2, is ETGVTQSPTHLIKTRGQQVTLRCSSQSGHNTVSWYQQALGQGPQFIFQYYREEENGRGNFPPRFSGLQFPNYSSELNVNALELDDSALYLCASLGQFPGGDYGYTFGSGTRLTVV.

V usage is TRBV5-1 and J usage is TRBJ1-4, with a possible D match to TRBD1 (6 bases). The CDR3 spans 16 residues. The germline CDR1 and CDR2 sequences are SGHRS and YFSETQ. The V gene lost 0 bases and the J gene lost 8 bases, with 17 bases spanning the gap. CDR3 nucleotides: TGCGCCAGCAGCTTGGTCGGTCTAGGGGGTGAGGAAAAACTGTTTTTT. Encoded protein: CASSLVGLGGEEKLFF.